Each of the 3 T cell receptor beta chains below was sequenced from the same sample in a study of blood T cells in healthy people across ages. A sample-barcoded 5' primer and a J-beta primer mix were used in a second PCR of roughly 7 to 11 cycles. One entry per CDR3 protein, called by TCRdb with MiXCR from the 5' RACE reads. The data show fewer than 700,000 distinct CDR3 sequences, around two fifths seen once. Sequenced sample: blood. The source of these receptors is a man at least 80 years old in good health.

This clonotype was counted at least ten times. This rearrangement joins TRBV5-1 to TRBJ2-7; 7 positions agree with TRBD2. This CDR3 contains 15 residues. Trimming took 4 bases from V and 4 from J; bases not matched to a gene: 11. Germline V lookup: CDR1 SGHRS, CDR2 YFSETQ. CDR3 region: CASSVAPGGSYEQYF. As DNA, the CDR3 is TGCGCCAGCAGCGTGGCCCCGGGGGGTTCTTACGAGCAGTACTTC.

The chain links TRBV6-4 to TRBJ1-2, with D maybe TRBD1 (6 bases). The germline V gene has CDR1 MRHNA and CDR2 SNTAGT. Trimming took 2 bases from V and 4 from J, leaving 14 bases between them. The CDR3 runs 15 residues. The CDR3 is CASSDAGGGAYGYTF. The CDR3 DNA follows: TGTGCCAGCAGTGACGCGGGAGGGGGTGCCTATGGCTACACCTTC.

The chain links TRBV20-1 to TRBJ2-3; TRBD1 is a possible D gene (5 bases). CDR1 and CDR2 from the germline V gene are DFQATT and SNEGSKA (reference sequence). The ends were cut back, 4 bases at V and 2 bases at J, with 13 bases in the middle. The CDR3 spans 14 residues. CDR3 DNA sequence: TGCAGTGCTACCGCAGGGTATTCCACAGATACGCAGTATTTT. It encodes CSATAGYSTDTQYF.